The next 31 T cell receptor beta chains were all read from a single sample in a study of blood T cell repertoires in COVID-19 (TCRdb year 2020). The method was the immunoSEQ multiplex PCR assay. TCRdb took this table from immuneACCESS and kept in-frame rearrangements with V and J called. Such tables lack part of the clones; where checked against another copy, unresolved V genes explain under half of the gap, and the rest is unexplained. This sample holds over 200,000 clones; 85% to 90% were observed only once. The ten biggest clones cover 2.7% of the sample. The source material was peripheral blood. These receptors came from a woman in her sixties with acute or convalescent COVID-19.

The table lists this clone with a count of one. The chain links TRBV5-1 to TRBJ1-2; TRBD1 matches at 10 bases. The germline CDR1 and CDR2 sequences are SGHRS and YFSETQ. Trimming cost V 4 bases and J 2 bases; bases outside gene matches: 5. CDR3 length equals 15 residues. DNA of the CDR3: TGCGCCAGCAGCCCGGGGACAGGGGCCAACTATGGCTACACCTTC. This encodes CASSPGTGANYGYTF.

This clone was counted a few times. The chain links TRBV30 to TRBJ1-5; 9 positions match TRBD1. The CDR3 totals 14 residues. V shed 2 bases and J 2 bases; nucleotides not matched to a gene: 1. CDR1 GTSNPN and CDR2 SVGIG come from the germline V gene (reference sequence). This CDR3 reads CAWSRDRGNQPQHF. The DNA for the CDR3 is TGTGCCTGGAGTAGGGACAGGGGCAATCAGCCCCAGCATTTT. Full variable domain (outside the CDR3, taken from reference TRBV30 and TRBJ1-5): SQTIHQWPATLVQPVGSPLSLECTVEGTSNPNLYWYRQAAGRGLQLLFYSVGIGQISSEVPQNLSASRPQDRQFILSSKKLLLSDSGFYLCAWSRDRGNQPQHFGDGTRLSIL.

This clone was seen a handful of times. The chain has TRBV5-1 and TRBJ1-2, with D perhaps matching TRBD1 (5 bases). Trimming removed 4 bases from V and 0 bases from J, with 16 bases in between. The CDR3 is 16 residues long. Germline CDR1 reads SGHRS; CDR2 reads YFSETQ. The CDR3 nucleotides read TGCGCCAGCAGCAACCAAGGGGCCGGAACTAACTATGGCTACACCTTC. Its translation is CASSNQGAGTNYGYTF.

The chain joins TRBV30 to TRBJ1-6; D might be TRBD1 (6 bases). Looked up from germline, CDR1 is GTSNPN and CDR2 is SVGIG (reference sequence). The CDR3 covers 14 residues. Between the trimmed V and J ends, which lost 4 bases and 4 bases, there was a span of 11 bases. The CDR3 reads CAWTGTRYNSPLHF. CDR3 nucleotide sequence: TGTGCCTGGACCGGGACAAGGTATAATTCACCCCTCCACTTT.

This clone has only a few counts. The chain combines TRBV7-8 with TRBJ2-1, with 8 bases fitting TRBD1. In germline, CDR1 is SGHVS, CDR2 FQNEAQ. V lost 1 base, J lost 8 bases, and 10 bases stayed unmatched. The CDR3 is 16 amino acids. The CDR3 reads CASSLGPGGFGDEQFF. In DNA, the CDR3 is TGTGCCAGCAGCTTAGGCCCAGGGGGCTTTGGCGATGAGCAGTTCTTC.

Only one count was recorded for this clone. This chain uses TRBV7-9 with TRBJ1-6; 10 bases are a match to TRBD1. CDR1 is SEHNR, CDR2 FQNEAQ, per germline (reference sequence). The CDR3 is made up of 15 amino acids. V was pared by 1 base and J by 10 bases, with 4 bases of the junction left unmatched. The CDR3 here is CASSLDGTGASPLHF. The CDR3 DNA follows: TGTGCCAGCAGCTTAGATGGGACAGGGGCATCACCCCTCCACTTT.

This rearrangement joins TRBV28 to TRBJ1-5, with D possibly matching TRBD1 (6 bases). Trimming cost V 6 bases and J 3 bases, with 12 bases left between them. The CDR3 is 14 residues long. Germline values: CDR1 MDHEN, CDR2 SYDVKM. The CDR3 DNA follows: TGTGCCAGCAGCCGTGGGGGGGCCAATCAGCCCCAGCATTTT. Protein sequence: CASSRGGANQPQHF.

The chain uses TRBV9 and TRBJ2-7; TRBD2 might be the D (5 bases). Germline assignment: CDR1 SGDLS and CDR2 YYNGEE. The V end was cut by 0 bases, the J end by 3 bases, with 10 bases between. The CDR3 has 14 residues. The CDR3 loop is CASSVGSGFYEQYF. In nucleotides, the CDR3 is TGTGCCAGCAGCGTAGGAAGCGGATTCTACGAGCAGTACTTC.

The J gene is TRBJ2-7, the V gene TRBV4-2; possible D gene TRBD2, 5 bases. The length of the CDR3 is 16 residues. With 0 bases removed from V and 5 bases from J, the gap between germline ends came to 17 bases. Germline CDR1 reads LGHNA; CDR2 reads YNFKEQ. CDR3 loop: CASSQDDWQEVNEQYF. CDR3 in DNA: TGTGCCAGCAGCCAAGATGATTGGCAGGAGGTAAACGAGCAGTACTTC.

This chain links TRBV28 with TRBJ2-3; TRBD2 matches at 16 bases. J lost 6 bases, V lost 6 bases, and 9 bases had no gene match. CDR1 is MDHEN, CDR2 SYDVKM, per germline. The CDR3 extends over 17 amino acids. The CDR3 loop reads CASRSAGLAGGPDTQYF. CDR3 DNA sequence: TGTGCCAGCAGGTCCGCGGGACTAGCGGGGGGGCCGGATACGCAGTATTTT.

The rearrangement joins TRBV7-9 to TRBJ2-7, with TRBD2 identical over 15 bases. CDR1 is SEHNR, CDR2 FQNEAQ, per germline (reference sequence). Trimming at V came to 4 bases and at J to 3 bases, leaving 4 bases not matched to a gene. The CDR3 extends over 16 amino acids. The CDR3 coding sequence is TGTGCCAGCAGCTCGGGACTAGCGGGAGGTTTCTACGAGCAGTACTTC. Translation: CASSSGLAGGFYEQYF.

The gene calls are TRBV27 and TRBJ1-2; weak D call: TRBD1 (5 bases). V lost 8 bases, J lost 0 bases, and 16 bases lay in between. CDR3 length equals 15 residues. The germline CDR1 and CDR2 sequences are MNHEY and SMNVEV (reference sequence). CDR3 in amino acids: CASSPLAGPNYGYTF. The CDR3 DNA is TGTGCCAGCTCCCCCCTTGCAGGGCCTAACTATGGCTACACCTTC.

The chain is built from TRBV4-3 and TRBJ1-2; TRBD1 aligns across 8 bases. V lost 3 bases to trimming and J lost 7 bases; unmatched junction nucleotides: 13. CDR3 length: 16 residues. Germline V gives CDR1 LGHNA, CDR2 YSLEER. This CDR3 reads CASSQEQTGVLFGYTF. CDR3 in DNA: TGCGCCAGCAGCCAGGAACAGACAGGGGTATTGTTTGGCTACACCTTC.

The J gene is TRBJ2-7, the V gene TRBV19; 8 nucleotides match TRBD2. Germline CDR1 and CDR2: LNHDA and SQIVND (reference sequence). CDR3 length equals 15 residues. V shed 1 base, J shed 6 bases, and the junction held 8 bases outside the gene matches. The CDR3 loop reads CASSIGGSGKFEQYF. The CDR3 DNA sequence: TGTGCCAGTAGTATAGGCGGTAGCGGGAAATTCGAGCAGTACTTC.

With regard to this clone: This sample includes further DNA sequences coding for the same CDR3. CDR3 region: CASSPPGGYGYTF. The DNA for the CDR3 is TGTGCCAGCTCACCACCAGGGGGCTATGGCTACACCTTC. The chain recombines TRBV18 with TRBJ1-2; maybe TRBD1 (6 bases). The germline V and J ends were trimmed by 0 bases and 4 bases, with 6 bases remaining between them. The CDR3 totals 13 residues. Germline-derived CDR1 and CDR2 are KGHSH and LQKENI.

The chain recombines TRBV25-1 with TRBJ1-5; D gene ambiguous. CDR1 is MGHDK and CDR2 is SYGVNS in the germline V gene. Trimming left V 5 bases short and J 6 bases short, with 14 bases between. The CDR3 has 14 amino acids. CDR3 amino acids: CASSSDGSGQPQHF. The CDR3 DNA reads as TGTGCCAGCAGTTCAGACGGATCGGGTCAGCCCCAGCATTTT.

The chain couples TRBV9 to TRBJ2-2; 8 nucleotides match TRBD1. With V trimmed by 0 bases and J by 8 bases, 12 bases remained unmatched. Germline V CDR1 and CDR2: SGDLS, YYNGEE. This CDR3 has 17 residues. CDR3 bases: TGTGCCAGCAGCGTAGGCGACAGGGGTAGAACAGGGGGGGAGCTGTTTTTT. It codes for CASSVGDRGRTGGELFF. Combining the CDR3 with reference TRBV9 and TRBJ2-2 gives the whole variable domain DSGVTQTPKHLITATGQRVTLRCSPRSGDLSVYWYQQSLDQGLQFLIQYYNGEERAKGNILERFSAQQFPDLHSELNLSSLELGDSALYFCASSVGDRGRTGGELFFGEGSRLTVL.

This chain links TRBV19 with TRBJ1-5, with 12 bases identical to TRBD1. This CDR3 has 14 residues. Germline CDR1 LNHDA, CDR2 SQIVND (reference sequence). Unmatched junction bases numbered 5, after V lost 7 bases and J lost 7 bases. CDR3: CASTGQGASQPQHF. DNA of the CDR3: TGTGCCAGTACGGGACAGGGGGCTTCGCAGCCCCAGCATTTT.

The chain combines TRBV6-5 with TRBJ1-4; 7 bases align to TRBD1. V was clipped by 9 bases and J by 6 bases; unmatched bases: 10. CDR1 is MNHEY, CDR2 SVGAGI, per germline. CDR3 length: 14 residues. The CDR3 sequence is CASCTGTADEKLFF. CDR3 nucleotide sequence: TGTGCCAGTTGTACCGGGACAGCAGATGAAAAACTGTTTTTT.

V is TRBV7-9 and J is TRBJ2-2; 8 bases fit TRBD1. V lost 9 bases, J lost 8 bases, and 5 bases stayed unmatched. The length of the CDR3 is 12 residues. The germline V gene has CDR1 SEHNR and CDR2 FQNEAQ (reference sequence). CDR3 in amino acids: CARGQGTGELFF. DNA for the CDR3: TGTGCCAGAGGACAGGGAACTGGGGAGCTGTTTTTT.

Only one count was recorded for this clone. The chain recombines TRBV11-3 with TRBJ2-1; 7 bases agree with TRBD2. V shed 5 bases and J 7 bases; nucleotides not matched to a gene: 11. Looked up from germline, CDR1 is SGHNT and CDR2 is YENEEA. The CDR3 totals 15 residues. CDR3 loop: CASSPEVAGRNEQFF. CDR3 sequence (DNA): TGTGCCAGCAGCCCGGAGGTAGCGGGTAGGAATGAGCAGTTCTTC.

The chain carries TRBV19 and TRBJ1-2, with 9 nucleotides matching TRBD1. Germline-derived CDR1 and CDR2 are LNHDA and SQIVND (reference sequence). The CDR3 is made up of 16 amino acids. Trimming cost V 9 bases and J 4 bases; bases outside gene matches: 15. The CDR3 loop is CASRKTGGSDFYGYTF. The CDR3 DNA sequence: TGTGCCAGCAGAAAAACAGGGGGCAGCGACTTCTATGGCTACACCTTC. The whole variable domain, remainder taken from reference TRBV19 and TRBJ1-2, is DGGITQSPKYLFRKEGQNVTLSCEQNLNHDAMYWYRQDPGQGLRLIYYSQIVNDFQKGDIAEGYSVSREKKESFPLTVTSAQKNPTAFYLCASRKTGGSDFYGYTFGSGTRLTVV.

The rearrangement uses TRBV5-8 and TRBJ1-5, with D maybe TRBD1 (6 bases). The V gene's germline CDR1 is SGHTS and CDR2 YDEGEE. Trimming cost V 2 bases and J 0 bases, with 9 bases left between them. This CDR3 spans 15 amino acids. This chain's CDR3 is CASSLGQSSNQPQHF. The DNA of the CDR3 is TGTGCCAGCAGCTTAGGACAGAGTAGCAATCAGCCCCAGCATTTT.

J is TRBJ2-5 and V is TRBV11-3; 8 bases agree with TRBD2. The CDR3 contains 17 residues. Per the germline V gene, CDR1 is SGHNT and CDR2 is YENEEA. V lost 5 bases and J lost 2; bases outside the gene matches: 13. The CDR3 loop reads CASSRNTVAGGQETQYF. CDR3 DNA sequence: TGTGCCAGCAGCCGAAATACGGTTGCGGGAGGACAAGAGACCCAGTACTTC. Complete variable domain (other parts from reference TRBV11-3 and TRBJ2-5): EAGVVQSPRYKIIEKKQPVAFWCNPISGHNTLYWYLQNLGQGPELLIRYENEEAVDDSQLPKDRFSAERLKGVDSTLKIQPAELGDSAVYLCASSRNTVAGGQETQYFGPGTRLLVL.

This sequence joins TRBV29-1 and TRBJ2-3; 13 bases match TRBD2. V trimming: 7 bases; J trimming: 7 bases; junction bases outside the gene matches: 5. The CDR3 length is 13 residues. CDR1 and CDR2 from the germline V gene are SQVTM and ANQGSEA. The CDR3 nucleotides are TGCAGCGCCACTAGCGGGGGGGCGCATACGCAGTATTTT. Translation: CSATSGGAHTQYF.

The genes are TRBV5-1 and TRBJ1-3; TRBD1 matches at 11 bases. Germline V gene lookup returns CDR1 SGHRS and CDR2 YFSETQ. V lost 8 bases and J lost 0; bases outside the gene matches: 13. This CDR3 spans 18 amino acids. For the CDR3, the DNA is TGCGCCAGTACAACCGGGACAGGGGGTTCCAGCTCTGGAAACACCATATATTTT. It yields the protein CASTTGTGGSSSGNTIYF.

This clone was recorded once. This rearrangement joins TRBV7-2 to TRBJ2-7; a weak D match, TRBD2 (5 bases). The CDR3 covers 14 residues. The V gene's germline CDR1 is SGHTA and CDR2 FQGNSA. V was pared by 1 base and J by 11 bases, with 18 bases between. The CDR3 nucleotides are TGTGCCAGCAGCTTAGGACCTACCGGGAAGGAGAAGTACTTC. It codes for CASSLGPTGKEKYF.

The rearrangement links TRBV5-5 to TRBJ2-7; 9 positions match TRBD2. The CDR3 runs to 15 residues. Trimming at V came to 3 bases and at J to 1 base, leaving 5 bases not matched to a gene. CDR1 and CDR2 (germline): SGHKS, YYEKEE (reference sequence). Here the CDR3 DNA reads TGTGCCAGCAGCTCGGGACTAGCTTCTTCCTACGAGCAGTACTTC. This gives the protein CASSSGLASSYEQYF.

The V gene is TRBV5-1, the J gene TRBJ2-3; TRBD2 matches 9 bases. CDR1 and CDR2 (germline): SGHRS, YFSETQ. This CDR3 comprises 16 residues. Unmatched junction bases numbered 11, after V lost 7 bases and J lost 2 bases. The CDR3 loop is CASDPGSGGLTDTQYF. For the CDR3, the DNA is TGCGCCAGCGACCCCGGGAGCGGGGGGCTCACAGATACGCAGTATTTT.

The chain couples TRBV15 to TRBJ2-1, with 9 nucleotides matching TRBD2. Trimming at V came to 1 base and at J to 5 bases, leaving 12 bases not matched to a gene. The CDR3 has 18 amino acids. Germline values: CDR1 LNHNV, CDR2 YYDKDF (reference sequence). CDR3 in DNA: TGTGCCACCAGCAGAGGTCGCTCGCTAGCGGGGTTAAACAATGAGCAGTTCTTC. It encodes CATSRGRSLAGLNNEQFF. The complete variable domain, with remaining parts taken from reference TRBV15 and TRBJ2-1, reads DAMVIQNPRYQVTQFGKPVTLSCSQTLNHNVMYWYQQKSSQAPKLLFHYYDKDFNNEADTPDNFQSRRPNTSFCFLDIRSPGLGDTAMYLCATSRGRSLAGLNNEQFFGPGTRLTVL.

The table lists this clone with a few counts. The chain is built from TRBV21-1 and TRBJ2-7; the listed D gene, TRBD1, was not tested against the DNA. TRBV21-1 is a documented pseudogene. This CDR3 spans 13 amino acids. As DNA, the CDR3 is TGTGCCAGCAGCATCCAGGGGTGTTACGAGCAGTACTTC. This codes for CASSIQGCYEQYF.